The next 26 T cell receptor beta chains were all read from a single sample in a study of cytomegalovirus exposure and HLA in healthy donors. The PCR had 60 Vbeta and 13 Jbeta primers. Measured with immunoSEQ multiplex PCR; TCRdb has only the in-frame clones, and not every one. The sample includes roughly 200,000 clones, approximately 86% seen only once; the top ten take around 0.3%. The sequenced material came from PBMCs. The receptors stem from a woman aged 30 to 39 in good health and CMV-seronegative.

The CDR3 sequence: CASSPSLETQYF. As DNA, the CDR3 is TGTGCCAGCTCACCTTCTTTGGAGACCCAGTACTTC. The chain carries TRBV18 and TRBJ2-5; no clear D. CDR1 KGHSH and CDR2 LQKENI come from the germline V gene. The CDR3 runs 12 residues. Trimming pared 3 bases from V and 5 bases from J, leaving 7 bases between.

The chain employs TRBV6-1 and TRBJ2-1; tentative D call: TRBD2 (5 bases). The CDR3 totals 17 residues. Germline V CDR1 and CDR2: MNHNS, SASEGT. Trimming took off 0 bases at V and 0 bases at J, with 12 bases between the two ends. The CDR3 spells CASSEARRVPSYNEQFF. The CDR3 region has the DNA TGTGCCAGCAGTGAAGCGAGGCGGGTCCCCTCCTACAATGAGCAGTTCTTC.

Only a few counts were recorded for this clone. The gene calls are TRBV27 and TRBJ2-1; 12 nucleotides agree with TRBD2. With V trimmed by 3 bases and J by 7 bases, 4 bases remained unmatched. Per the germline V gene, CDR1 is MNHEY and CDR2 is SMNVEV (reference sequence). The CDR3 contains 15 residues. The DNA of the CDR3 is TGTGCCAGCAGTTTTTCGCTAGCGGGAGGGAATGAGCAGTTCTTC. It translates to CASSFSLAGGNEQFF.

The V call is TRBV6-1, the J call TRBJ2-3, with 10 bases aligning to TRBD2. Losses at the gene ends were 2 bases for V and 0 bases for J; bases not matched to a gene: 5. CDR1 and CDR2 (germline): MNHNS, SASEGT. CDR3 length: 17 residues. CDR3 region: CASSESVAGGSTDTQYF. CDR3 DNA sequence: TGTGCCAGCAGTGAATCTGTAGCGGGAGGCAGCACAGATACGCAGTATTTT.

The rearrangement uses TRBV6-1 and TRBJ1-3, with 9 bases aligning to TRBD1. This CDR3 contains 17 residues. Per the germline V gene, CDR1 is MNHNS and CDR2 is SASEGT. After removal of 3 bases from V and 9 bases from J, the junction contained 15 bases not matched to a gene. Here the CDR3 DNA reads TGTGCCAGCAGTGATTCCGGGACAGGGAATTGGATCGGCACCATATATTTT. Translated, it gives CASSDSGTGNWIGTIYF.

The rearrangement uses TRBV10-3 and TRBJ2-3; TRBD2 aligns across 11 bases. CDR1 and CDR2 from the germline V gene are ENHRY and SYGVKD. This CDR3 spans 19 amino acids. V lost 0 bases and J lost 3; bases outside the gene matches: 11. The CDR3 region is CAISESILAGGEVTDTQYF. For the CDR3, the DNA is TGTGCCATCAGTGAGTCGATCCTAGCGGGAGGAGAAGTAACAGATACGCAGTATTTT.

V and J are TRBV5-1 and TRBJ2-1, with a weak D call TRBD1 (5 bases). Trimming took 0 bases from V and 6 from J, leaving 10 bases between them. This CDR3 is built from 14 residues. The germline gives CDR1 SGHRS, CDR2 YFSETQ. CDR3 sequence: CASSLEGSGNEQFF. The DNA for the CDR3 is TGCGCCAGCAGCTTGGAGGGGTCGGGCAATGAGCAGTTCTTC.

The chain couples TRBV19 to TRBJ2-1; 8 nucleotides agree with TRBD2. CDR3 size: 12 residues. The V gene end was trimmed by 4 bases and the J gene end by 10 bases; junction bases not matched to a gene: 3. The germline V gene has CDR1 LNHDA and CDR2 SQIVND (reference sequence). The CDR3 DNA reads TGTGCCAGTAGTAGAGTAGCGGGAGAGCAGTTCTTC. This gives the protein CASSRVAGEQFF.

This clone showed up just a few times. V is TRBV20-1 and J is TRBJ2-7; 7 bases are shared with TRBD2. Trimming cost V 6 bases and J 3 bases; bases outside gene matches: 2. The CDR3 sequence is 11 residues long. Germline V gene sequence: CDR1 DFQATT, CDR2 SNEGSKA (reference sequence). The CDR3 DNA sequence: TGCAGTGCCGTAGCGGGCTACGAGCAGTACTTC. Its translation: CSAVAGYEQYF.

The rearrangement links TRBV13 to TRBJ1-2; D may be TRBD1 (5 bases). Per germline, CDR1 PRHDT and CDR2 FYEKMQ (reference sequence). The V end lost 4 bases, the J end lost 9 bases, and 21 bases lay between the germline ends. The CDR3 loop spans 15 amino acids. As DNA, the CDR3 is TGTGCCAGCAGCTCGGCCTGGTTTGGGCGGGGGAGCTACACCTTC. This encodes CASSSAWFGRGSYTF.

The CDR3 bases are TGCGCCAGCAGCCTCGGACAGGGGTCGATCATTCAGTACTTC. This sequence encodes CASSLGQGSIIQYF. The gene calls are TRBV4-1 and TRBJ2-4; 9 bases are shared with TRBD1. Trimming cost V 4 bases and J 9 bases; bases outside gene matches: 7. The CDR3 runs 14 residues. Germline CDR1 is MGHRA and CDR2 is YSYEKL.

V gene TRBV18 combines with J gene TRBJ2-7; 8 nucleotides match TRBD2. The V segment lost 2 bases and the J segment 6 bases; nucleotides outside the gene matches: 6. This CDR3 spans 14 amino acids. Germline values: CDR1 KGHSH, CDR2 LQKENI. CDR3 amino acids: CASSPEPSGSEQYF. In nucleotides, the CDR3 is TGTGCCAGCTCACCAGAGCCTAGCGGGTCCGAGCAGTACTTC.

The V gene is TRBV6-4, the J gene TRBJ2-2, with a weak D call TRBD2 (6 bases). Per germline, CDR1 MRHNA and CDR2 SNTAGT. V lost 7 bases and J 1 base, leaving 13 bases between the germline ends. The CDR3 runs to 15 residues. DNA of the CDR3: TGTGCCAGCAAAAGGTTGGAGGGGAACACCGGGGAGCTGTTTTTT. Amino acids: CASKRLEGNTGELFF.

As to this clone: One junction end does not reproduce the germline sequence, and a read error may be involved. The CDR3 nucleotides read TGTGCCAGCAGCCGGGACAGCTCCTCCGAGCAGTACTTC. This translates into CASSRDSSSEQYF. The chain has TRBV2 and TRBJ2-7; 7 nucleotides align to TRBD1. Germline V gene lookup returns CDR1 SNHLY and CDR2 FYNNEI. The CDR3 spans 13 residues.

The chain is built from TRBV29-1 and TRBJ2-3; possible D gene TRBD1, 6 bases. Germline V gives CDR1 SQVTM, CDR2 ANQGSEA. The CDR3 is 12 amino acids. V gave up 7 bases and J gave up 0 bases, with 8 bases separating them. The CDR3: CSGTGSTDTQYF. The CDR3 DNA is TGCAGCGGAACAGGGAGCACAGATACGCAGTATTTT.

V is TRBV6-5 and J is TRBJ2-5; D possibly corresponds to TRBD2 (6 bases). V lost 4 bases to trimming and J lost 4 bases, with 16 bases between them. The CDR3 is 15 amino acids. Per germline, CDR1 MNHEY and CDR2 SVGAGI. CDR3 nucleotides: TGTGCCAGCAGTTTCCGGGCCTTGGAGGGAGAGACCCAGTACTTC. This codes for CASSFRALEGETQYF.

Written as DNA, the CDR3 is TGTGCCAGCAGCCCGGACAGATGGAATTCACCCCTCCACTTT. Its protein product is CASSPDRWNSPLHF. The rearrangement joins TRBV2 to TRBJ1-6, with a tentative D call TRBD1 (6 bases). Germline CDR1 is SNHLY and CDR2 is FYNNEI. The CDR3 is made up of 14 amino acids. With 6 bases removed from V and 7 bases from J, the gap between germline ends came to 13 bases.

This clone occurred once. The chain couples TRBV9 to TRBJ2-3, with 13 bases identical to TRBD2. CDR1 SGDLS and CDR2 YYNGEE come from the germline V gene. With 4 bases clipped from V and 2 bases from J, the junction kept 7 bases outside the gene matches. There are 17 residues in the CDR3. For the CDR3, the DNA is TGTGCCAGCAGCCTTGGGACTAGCGGGGCCTTCACAGATACGCAGTATTTT. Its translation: CASSLGTSGAFTDTQYF.

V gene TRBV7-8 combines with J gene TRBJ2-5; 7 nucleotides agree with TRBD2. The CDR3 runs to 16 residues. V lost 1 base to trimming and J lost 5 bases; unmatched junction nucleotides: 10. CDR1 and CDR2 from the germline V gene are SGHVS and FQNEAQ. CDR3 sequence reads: CASSLEGRGMVETQYF. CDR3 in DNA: TGTGCCAGCAGCTTAGAAGGGCGGGGGATGGTTGAGACCCAGTACTTC.

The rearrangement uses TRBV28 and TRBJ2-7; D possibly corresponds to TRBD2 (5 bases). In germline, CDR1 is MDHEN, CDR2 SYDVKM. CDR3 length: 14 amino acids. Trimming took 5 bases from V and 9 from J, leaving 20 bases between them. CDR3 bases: TGTGCCAGCAGTCTTGGGCTAGCTAACATGCGGCAGTACTTC. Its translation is CASSLGLANMRQYF.

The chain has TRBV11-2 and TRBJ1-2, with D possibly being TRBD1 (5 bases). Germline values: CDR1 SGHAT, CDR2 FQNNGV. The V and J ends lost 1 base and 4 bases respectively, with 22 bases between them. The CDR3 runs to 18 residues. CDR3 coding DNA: TGTGCCAGCAGCTTAGTTGGTTTTTTTGCGGGGCGCGGCTATGGCTACACCTTC. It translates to CASSLVGFFAGRGYGYTF.

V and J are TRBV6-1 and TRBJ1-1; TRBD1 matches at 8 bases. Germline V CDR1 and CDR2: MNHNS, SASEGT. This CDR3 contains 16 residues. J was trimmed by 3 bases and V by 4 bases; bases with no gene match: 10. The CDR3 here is CASSGRGTGRYTEAFF. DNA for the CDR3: TGTGCCAGCAGTGGTAGAGGGACAGGCAGGTACACTGAAGCTTTCTTT.

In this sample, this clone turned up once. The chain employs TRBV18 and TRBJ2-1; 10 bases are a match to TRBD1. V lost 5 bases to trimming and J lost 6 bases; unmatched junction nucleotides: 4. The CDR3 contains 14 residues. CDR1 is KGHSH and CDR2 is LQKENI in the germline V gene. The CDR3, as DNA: TGTGCCAGCTCAGGAAGGACAGGGGGCAATGAGCAGTTCTTC. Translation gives CASSGRTGGNEQFF. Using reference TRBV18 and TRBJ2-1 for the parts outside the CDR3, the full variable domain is NAGVMQNPRHLVRRRGQEARLRCSPMKGHSHVYWYRQLPEEGLKFMVYLQKENIIDESGMPKERFSAEFPKEGPSILRIQQVVRGDSAAYFCASSGRTGGNEQFFGPGTRLTVL.

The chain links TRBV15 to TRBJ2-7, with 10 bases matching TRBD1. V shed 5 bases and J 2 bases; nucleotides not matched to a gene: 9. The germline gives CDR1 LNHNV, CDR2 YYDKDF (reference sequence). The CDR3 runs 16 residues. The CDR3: CATSPYRTGGAYEQYF. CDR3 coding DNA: TGTGCCACCAGCCCATACAGGACAGGGGGTGCCTACGAGCAGTACTTC.

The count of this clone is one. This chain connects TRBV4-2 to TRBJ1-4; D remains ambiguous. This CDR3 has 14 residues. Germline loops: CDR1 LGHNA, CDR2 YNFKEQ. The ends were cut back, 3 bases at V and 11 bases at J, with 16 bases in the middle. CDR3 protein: CASSQSSGEEKLFF. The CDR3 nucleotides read TGTGCCAGCAGCCAGTCCAGCGGGGAGGAGAAACTGTTTTTT.

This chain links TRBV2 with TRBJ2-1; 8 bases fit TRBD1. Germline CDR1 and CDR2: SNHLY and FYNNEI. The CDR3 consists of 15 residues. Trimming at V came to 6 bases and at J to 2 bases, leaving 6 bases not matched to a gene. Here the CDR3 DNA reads TGTGCCAGCAGCCCCAGACAGGGGCCCTACAATGAGCAGTTCTTC. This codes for CASSPRQGPYNEQFF.